This entry lists 21 T cell receptor beta chains sequenced from one sample in a study of cytomegalovirus exposure and HLA in healthy donors (dated by TCRdb to about 2017). The library came from the immunoSEQ multiplex PCR assay. For the multiplex PCR, a mixture combining 60 forward primers for TCR Vbeta segments and 13 reverse primers for TCR Jbeta segments was used. TCRdb holds this immuneACCESS table with in-frame rearrangements only. Some clones are missing; in checked studies, unresolved V genes explain under half, and the rest has no known cause. This sample lists 150,000 to 200,000 clones; around 80% were detected once. About 0.72% of the sample is in the top ten clones. Specimen: PBMCs. All receptors derive from a middle-aged woman in good health and CMV-seronegative.

The chain is built from TRBV6-1 and TRBJ2-1; D not resolved. Germline V gives CDR1 MNHNS, CDR2 SASEGT. The CDR3 length is 11 residues. The V end was cut by 7 bases, the J end by 4 bases, with 5 bases between. The chain's CDR3 is CASKEYNEQFF. The CDR3 DNA is TGTGCCAGCAAAGAGTACAATGAGCAGTTCTTC.

The chain uses TRBV5-1 and TRBJ1-1; possible D gene TRBD1, 5 bases. Germline V gene lookup returns CDR1 SGHRS and CDR2 YFSETQ. The V end lost 6 bases, the J end lost 1 base, and 19 bases lay between the germline ends. The CDR3 sequence is 16 residues long. CDR3 loop: CASTPTAAGQNTEAFF. The CDR3 DNA follows: TGCGCCAGCACCCCGACCGCCGCAGGACAGAACACTGAAGCTTTCTTT.

This clone was seen just once. The chain links TRBV29-1 to TRBJ2-1; 9 positions agree with TRBD2. Germline V gene sequence: CDR1 SQVTM, CDR2 ANQGSEA. The CDR3 extends over 14 amino acids. The trim removed 6 bases at V and 7 bases at J, leaving 10 bases unmatched. In DNA form, the CDR3 reads TGCAGCGTCCGCGGGGGGGCCGTGTTGAATGAGCAGTTCTTC. Translation gives CSVRGGAVLNEQFF.

This chain connects TRBV4-1 to TRBJ1-3, with D perhaps matching TRBD1 (5 bases). V was cut by 3 bases and J by 0 bases, with 15 bases left in between. Per the germline V gene, CDR1 is MGHRA and CDR2 is YSYEKL. This CDR3 comprises 17 residues. The CDR3 here is CASSHLPGGDSGNTIYF. CDR3 sequence (DNA): TGCGCCAGCAGCCATCTGCCGGGGGGGGACTCTGGAAACACCATATATTTT.

A note on this clone: At one end the junction does not follow the germline gene, possibly because of a read error. This chain joins TRBV6-1 and TRBJ1-5, with a weak D call TRBD1 (6 bases). The germline V gene has CDR1 MNHNS and CDR2 SASEGT. The CDR3 extends over 19 amino acids. In DNA form, the CDR3 reads TGTGCCTGCAGTGACGCACGGGGAGGGGGTCAAAGGAGCAATCAGCCCCAGCATTTT. It specifies CACSDARGGGQRSNQPQHF.

The chain combines TRBV7-2 with TRBJ2-2; TRBD2 aligns across 11 bases. The V gene end was trimmed by 1 base and the J gene end by 7 bases; junction bases not matched to a gene: 8. Germline-derived CDR1 and CDR2 are SGHTA and FQGNSA. This CDR3 spans 17 amino acids. The CDR3 protein is CASSLVSSGGRSGELFF. Written as DNA, the CDR3 is TGTGCCAGCAGCTTAGTTTCTAGCGGGGGGAGGAGCGGGGAGCTGTTTTTT. The complete variable domain, with remaining parts taken from reference TRBV7-2 and TRBJ2-2, reads GAGVSQSPSNKVTEKGKDVELRCDPISGHTALYWYRQSLGQGLEFLIYFQGNSAPDKSGLPSDRFSAERTGGSVSTLTIQRTQQEDSAVYLCASSLVSSGGRSGELFFGEGSRLTVL.

The genes are TRBV6-5 and TRBJ2-1, with TRBD2 as a possible D gene (5 bases). The CDR3 has 15 amino acids. V lost 5 bases, J lost 0 bases, and 11 bases lay in between. Germline V gene sequence: CDR1 MNHEY, CDR2 SVGAGI. The CDR3: CASSSAGNSYNEQFF. The DNA for the CDR3 is TGTGCCAGCAGTAGCGCGGGTAACTCCTACAATGAGCAGTTCTTC.

The chain links TRBV9 to TRBJ2-1; TRBD2 agrees at 10 bases. The CDR3 runs to 15 residues. V lost 9 bases to trimming and J lost 0 bases; unmatched junction nucleotides: 6. From germline, CDR1 is SGDLS and CDR2 YYNGEE. CDR3 nucleotide sequence: TGTGCCACCGGGACTAGCGCTAGCTCCTACAATGAGCAGTTCTTC. This sequence encodes CATGTSASSYNEQFF.

This clone was seen only a few times. The chain is built from TRBV6-5 and TRBJ1-5; TRBD1 agrees at 7 bases. Germline V gives CDR1 MNHEY, CDR2 SVGAGI. This CDR3 is built from 15 residues. The V segment lost 6 bases and the J segment 4 bases; nucleotides outside the gene matches: 9. CDR3 protein: CASSPRSTGNQPQHF. DNA for the CDR3: TGTGCCAGCAGCCCACGGTCGACAGGGAATCAGCCCCAGCATTTT.

The chain couples TRBV7-9 to TRBJ1-4, with D maybe TRBD1 (6 bases). Germline lookup yields CDR1 SEHNR and CDR2 FQNEAQ (reference sequence). Trimming removed 1 base at V and 3 bases at J, with 9 bases between. The CDR3 totals 15 residues. The CDR3 DNA sequence: TGTGCCAGCAGCTTAGGTAACAGGGCTAATGAAAAACTGTTTTTT. Translating it yields CASSLGNRANEKLFF.

The sample holds a few counts of this clone. CDR3 sequence: CAWSALRGGNQPQHF. CDR3 nucleotide sequence: TGTGCCTGGAGTGCACTAAGGGGCGGCAATCAGCCCCAGCATTTT. This chain links TRBV30 with TRBJ1-5, with D perhaps TRBD1 (5 bases). Trimming removed 1 base at V and 2 bases at J, with 12 bases between. The CDR3 consists of 15 residues. Per the germline V gene, CDR1 is GTSNPN and CDR2 is SVGIG (reference sequence).

This sequence joins TRBV14 and TRBJ2-3, with D possibly being TRBD2 (6 bases). Looked up from germline, CDR1 is SGHDN and CDR2 is FVKESK. V lost 2 bases and J lost 1, with 16 bases in between. This CDR3 is built from 17 residues. The CDR3 loop reads CASSQSNRSSGTDTQYF. CDR3 DNA sequence: TGTGCCAGCAGCCAATCCAATCGGTCTAGCGGCACAGATACGCAGTATTTT. The full variable domain, completed using reference TRBV14 and TRBJ2-3, is EAGVTQFPSHSVIEKGQTVTLRCDPISGHDNLYWYRRVMGKEIKFLLHFVKESKQDESGMPNNRFLAERTGGTYSTLKVQPAELEDSGVYFCASSQSNRSSGTDTQYFGPGTRLTVL.

The CDR3 DNA sequence: TGCGCCAGCAGCTTGGCCGGGGGGACAGGGGGCGAGCAGTACTTC. This sequence encodes CASSLAGGTGGEQYF. The chain recombines TRBV5-1 with TRBJ2-7; the match to TRBD1 covers 11 bases. There are 15 residues in the CDR3. Germline CDR1 and CDR2: SGHRS and YFSETQ. Germline trimming cut 0 bases from V and 6 bases from J; bases unmatched to any gene: 5.

The chain carries TRBV4-3 and TRBJ2-5, with 7 bases lining up with TRBD2. This CDR3 comprises 16 residues. Germline V gives CDR1 LGHNA, CDR2 YSLEER. With V trimmed by 1 base and J by 4 bases, 9 bases remained unmatched. Here the CDR3 reads CASSQARGSEVETQYF. In DNA, the CDR3 is TGCGCCAGCAGCCAAGCTCGCGGGAGTGAAGTAGAGACCCAGTACTTC.

The gene calls are TRBV11-2 and TRBJ2-5; D might be TRBD2 (5 bases). The CDR3 runs to 13 residues. V was shortened by 6 bases and J by 8 bases, with 16 bases between the two germline ends. Germline assignment: CDR1 SGHAT and CDR2 FQNNGV. The CDR3 is CASSSTTLATQYF. In DNA, the CDR3 is TGTGCCAGCAGTTCGACTACTCTGGCTACCCAGTACTTC.

The chain uses TRBV9 and TRBJ1-1, with D maybe TRBD1 (5 bases). The germline V and J ends were trimmed by 4 bases and 8 bases, with 9 bases remaining between them. Germline V gives CDR1 SGDLS, CDR2 YYNGEE. The CDR3 is 11 residues long. CDR3 nucleotides: TGTGCCAGCAGCCCCCAGGGAGAAGCTTTCTTT. This sequence encodes CASSPQGEAFF. Complete variable domain (other parts from reference TRBV9 and TRBJ1-1): DSGVTQTPKHLITATGQRVTLRCSPRSGDLSVYWYQQSLDQGLQFLIQYYNGEERAKGNILERFSAQQFPDLHSELNLSSLELGDSALYFCASSPQGEAFFGQGTRLTVV.

Only one count was recorded for this clone. The chain is built from TRBV30 and TRBJ1-1; D is unresolved. Germline CDR1 reads GTSNPN; CDR2 reads SVGIG (reference sequence). Between the trimmed V and J ends, which lost 0 bases and 4 bases, there was a span of 9 bases. The CDR3 is 13 amino acids. The CDR3: CAWSVGSPTEAFF. The DNA for the CDR3 is TGTGCCTGGAGTGTGGGCAGCCCCACTGAAGCTTTCTTT.

The chain recombines TRBV10-3 with TRBJ1-3; D perhaps matches TRBD1 (6 bases). There are 16 residues in the CDR3. From germline, CDR1 is ENHRY and CDR2 SYGVKD. Trimming removed 4 bases from V and 4 bases from J, with 17 bases in between. The CDR3 coding sequence is TGTGCCATCAGTGGAAACAGGGATATGAAGGGAAACACCATATATTTT. Translating it yields CAISGNRDMKGNTIYF.

The rearrangement joins TRBV30 to TRBJ2-1; possible D gene TRBD2, 6 bases. The germline V gene has CDR1 GTSNPN and CDR2 SVGIG (reference sequence). Trimming removed 3 bases at V and 6 bases at J, with 6 bases between. The CDR3 has 11 residues. The CDR3 nucleotides read TGTGCCTGGAGCGGGAGCAATGAGCAGTTCTTC. This encodes CAWSGSNEQFF.

The chain links TRBV19 to TRBJ1-1; D gene unclear. Trimming stripped 5 bases from V and 1 base from J, with 11 bases between. The CDR3 covers 14 residues. Germline CDR1 reads LNHDA; CDR2 reads SQIVND (reference sequence). The CDR3 sequence: CASSPVQWNTEAFF. In DNA, the CDR3 is TGTGCCAGTAGTCCAGTCCAATGGAACACTGAAGCTTTCTTT.

The chain employs TRBV30 and TRBJ1-1, with D unresolved. This CDR3 contains 11 residues. Germline lookup yields CDR1 GTSNPN and CDR2 SVGIG (reference sequence). V was clipped by 5 bases and J by 2 bases, with 6 bases between them. The CDR3 DNA is TGTGCCTGGGCGTACAACACTGAAGCTTTCTTT. Protein sequence: CAWAYNTEAFF.